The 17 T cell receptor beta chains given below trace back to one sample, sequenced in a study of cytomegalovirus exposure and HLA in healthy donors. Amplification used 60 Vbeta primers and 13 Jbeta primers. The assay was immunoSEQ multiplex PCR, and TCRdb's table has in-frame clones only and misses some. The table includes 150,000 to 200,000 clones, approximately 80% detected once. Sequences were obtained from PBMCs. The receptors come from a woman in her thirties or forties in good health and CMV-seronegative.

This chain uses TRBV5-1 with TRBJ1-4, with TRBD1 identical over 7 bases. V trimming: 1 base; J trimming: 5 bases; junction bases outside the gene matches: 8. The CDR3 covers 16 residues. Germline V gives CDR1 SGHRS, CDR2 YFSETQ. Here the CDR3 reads CASSLSGGRGNEKLFF. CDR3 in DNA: TGCGCCAGCAGCTTGAGTGGGGGCAGGGGGAATGAAAAACTGTTTTTT.

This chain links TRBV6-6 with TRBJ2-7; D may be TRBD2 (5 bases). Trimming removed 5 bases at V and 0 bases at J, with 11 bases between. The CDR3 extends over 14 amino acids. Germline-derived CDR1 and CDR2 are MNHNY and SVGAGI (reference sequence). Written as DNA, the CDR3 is TGTGCCAGCAGTCTGAAAGGGAGCTCCTACGAGCAGTACGTC. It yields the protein CASSLKGSSYEQYV.

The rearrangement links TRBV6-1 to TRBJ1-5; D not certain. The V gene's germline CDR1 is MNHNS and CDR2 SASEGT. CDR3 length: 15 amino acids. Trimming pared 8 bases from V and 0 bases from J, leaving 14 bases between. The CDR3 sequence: CASEWEVDSNQPQHF. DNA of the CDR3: TGTGCCAGCGAATGGGAGGTGGATAGCAATCAGCCCCAGCATTTT.

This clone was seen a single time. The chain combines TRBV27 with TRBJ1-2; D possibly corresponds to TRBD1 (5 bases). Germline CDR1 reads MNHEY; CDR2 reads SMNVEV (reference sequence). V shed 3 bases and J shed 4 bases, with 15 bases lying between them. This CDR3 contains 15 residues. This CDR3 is CASSFRPGRGYGYTF. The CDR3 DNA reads TGTGCCAGCAGTTTCCGACCAGGGCGGGGCTATGGCTACACCTTC.

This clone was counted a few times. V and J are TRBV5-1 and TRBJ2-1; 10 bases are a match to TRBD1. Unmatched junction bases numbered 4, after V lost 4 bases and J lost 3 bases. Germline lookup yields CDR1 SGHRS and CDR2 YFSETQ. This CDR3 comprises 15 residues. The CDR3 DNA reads TGCGCCAGCAGCGGCGGGACAGGGGTCTACAATGAGCAGTTCTTC. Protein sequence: CASSGGTGVYNEQFF.

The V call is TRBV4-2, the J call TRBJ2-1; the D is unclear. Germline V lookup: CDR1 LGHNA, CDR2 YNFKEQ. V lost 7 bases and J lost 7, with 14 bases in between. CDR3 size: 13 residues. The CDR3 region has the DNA TGTGCCAGCACCCCCCCCAACCGGAATGAGCAGTTCTTC. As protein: CASTPPNRNEQFF.

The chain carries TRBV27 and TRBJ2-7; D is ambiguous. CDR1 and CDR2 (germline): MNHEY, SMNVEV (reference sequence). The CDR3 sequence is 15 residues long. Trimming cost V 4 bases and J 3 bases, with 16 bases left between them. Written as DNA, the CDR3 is TGTGCCAGCAGTTACTCTAGACCGCCGGGCTACGAGCAGTACTTC. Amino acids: CASSYSRPPGYEQYF.

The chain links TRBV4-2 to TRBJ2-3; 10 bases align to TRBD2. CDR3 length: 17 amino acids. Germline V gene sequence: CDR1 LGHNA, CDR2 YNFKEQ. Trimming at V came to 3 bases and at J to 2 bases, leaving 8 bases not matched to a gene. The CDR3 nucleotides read TGTGCCAGCAGCCACACTAGCGGGGCCCTCGACACAGATACGCAGTATTTT. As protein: CASSHTSGALDTDTQYF.

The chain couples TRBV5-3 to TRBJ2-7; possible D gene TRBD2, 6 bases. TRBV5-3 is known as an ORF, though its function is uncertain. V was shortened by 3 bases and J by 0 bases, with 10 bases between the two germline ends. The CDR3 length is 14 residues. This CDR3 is CARSSPGLSYEQYF. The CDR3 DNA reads TGTGCCAGAAGCTCTCCGGGACTCTCCTACGAGCAGTACTTC.

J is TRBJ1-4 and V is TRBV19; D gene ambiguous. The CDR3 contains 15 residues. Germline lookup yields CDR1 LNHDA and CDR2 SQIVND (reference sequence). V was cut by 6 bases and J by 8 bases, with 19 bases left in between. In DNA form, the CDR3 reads TGTGCCAGTAGCTCTGGTAGGGTGGCGGGAGAAAAACTGTTTTTT. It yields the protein CASSSGRVAGEKLFF.

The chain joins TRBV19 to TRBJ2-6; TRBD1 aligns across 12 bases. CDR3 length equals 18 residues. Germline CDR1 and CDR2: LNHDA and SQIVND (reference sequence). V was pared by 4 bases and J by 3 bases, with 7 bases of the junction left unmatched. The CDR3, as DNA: TGTGCCAGTAGTACTTCGGGGACAGGGGGCTTTGGGGCCAACGTCCTGACTTTC. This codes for CASSTSGTGGFGANVLTF.

CDR3: CASSVSDRFHNEQFF. The CDR3 nucleotides read TGTGCCAGTAGTGTATCGGACAGGTTCCACAATGAGCAGTTCTTC. The chain is built from TRBV19 and TRBJ2-1, with 7 bases lining up with TRBD1. The CDR3 length is 15 residues. In germline, CDR1 is LNHDA, CDR2 SQIVND (reference sequence). The V and J ends lost 5 bases and 5 bases, in that order; junction bases with no gene match: 9.

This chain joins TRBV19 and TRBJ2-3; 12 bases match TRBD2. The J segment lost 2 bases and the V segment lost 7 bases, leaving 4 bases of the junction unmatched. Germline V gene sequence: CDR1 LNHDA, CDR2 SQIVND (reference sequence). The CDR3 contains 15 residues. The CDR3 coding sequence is TGTGCCAGTACACGGACTAGCGGGATCACAGATACGCAGTATTTT. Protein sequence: CASTRTSGITDTQYF.

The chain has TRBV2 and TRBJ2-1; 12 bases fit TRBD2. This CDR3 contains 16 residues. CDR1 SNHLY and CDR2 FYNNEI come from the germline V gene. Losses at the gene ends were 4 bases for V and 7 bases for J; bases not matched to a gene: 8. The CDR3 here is CASSVERLAGVNEQFF. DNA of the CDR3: TGTGCCAGCAGTGTAGAGCGACTAGCGGGAGTGAATGAGCAGTTCTTC. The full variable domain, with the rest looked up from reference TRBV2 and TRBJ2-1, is EPEVTQTPSHQVTQMGQEVILRCVPISNHLYFYWYRQILGQKVEFLVSFYNNEISEKSEIFDDQFSVERPDGSNFTLKIRSTKLEDSAMYFCASSVERLAGVNEQFFGPGTRLTVL.

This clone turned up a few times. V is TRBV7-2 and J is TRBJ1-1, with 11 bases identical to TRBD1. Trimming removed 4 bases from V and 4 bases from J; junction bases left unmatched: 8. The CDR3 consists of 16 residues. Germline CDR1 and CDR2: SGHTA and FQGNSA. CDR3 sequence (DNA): TGTGCCAGCAGCTGGACCGGGACAGGGGGATCCACTGAAGCTTTCTTT. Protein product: CASSWTGTGGSTEAFF.

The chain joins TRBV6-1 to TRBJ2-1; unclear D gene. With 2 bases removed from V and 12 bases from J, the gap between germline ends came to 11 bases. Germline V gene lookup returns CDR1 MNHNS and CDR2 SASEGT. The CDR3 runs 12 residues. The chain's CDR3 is CASSETYGGQFF. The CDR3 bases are TGTGCCAGCAGTGAAACGTACGGCGGGCAGTTCTTC.

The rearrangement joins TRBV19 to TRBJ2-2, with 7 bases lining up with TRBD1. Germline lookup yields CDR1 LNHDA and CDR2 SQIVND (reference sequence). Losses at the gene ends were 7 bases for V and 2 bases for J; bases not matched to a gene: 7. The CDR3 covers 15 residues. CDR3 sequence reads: CASTWGQSNTGELFF. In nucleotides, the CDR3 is TGTGCCAGTACCTGGGGACAGAGTAACACCGGGGAGCTGTTTTTT.